The 28 T cell receptor beta chains in this list originate from one sample, sequenced in a study of Ad26.COV2.S vaccination and SARS-CoV-2 variants. Indicated treatment: some 19 received Ad26.COV2.S at low or high dose, single or two shots; five or six received placebo; per-sample allocation not given. Collection of samples fell on day 63 after the first vaccine or placebo injection. Clones were read by immunoSEQ multiplex PCR, and TCRdb kept only the in-frame ones, dropping some. The sample contains about 350,000 clones, about 87% of which appear only once. This material consisted of peripheral blood, taken in a trial of Ad26.COV2.S vaccine versus placebo. All receptors derive from a person between 18 and 59 years old who received the Ad26.COV2.S COVID-19 vaccine or a placebo.

The chain has TRBV3-1 (or the pseudogene TRBV3-2) and TRBJ1-1; maybe TRBD1 (5 bases). Germline lookup yields CDR1 LGHDT and CDR2 YNNKEL (reference sequence). The CDR3 totals 15 residues. V was pared by 1 base and J by 1 base, with 10 bases between. CDR3 loop: CASSQAAGGNTEAFF. The DNA of the CDR3 is TGTGCCAGCAGCCAAGCCGCGGGGGGGAACACTGAAGCTTTCTTT.

This chain joins TRBV7-2 and TRBJ2-4; the match to TRBD2 covers 11 bases. Germline V gives CDR1 SGHTA, CDR2 FQGNSA. The V gene end was trimmed by 4 bases and the J gene end by 5 bases; junction bases not matched to a gene: 16. This CDR3 contains 19 residues. The CDR3 region is CASSYPGTSGFPGENIQYF. The CDR3 DNA sequence: TGTGCCAGCAGCTATCCCGGGACTAGCGGCTTCCCCGGGGAAAACATTCAGTACTTC.

The chain uses TRBV7-3 and TRBJ2-1, with 10 bases that match TRBD2. This CDR3 is built from 18 residues. V shed 4 bases and J 5 bases; nucleotides not matched to a gene: 14. Germline loops: CDR1 SGHTA, CDR2 FQGTGA. Here the CDR3 DNA reads TGTGCCAGCAGCTCGCTAGCGGGGGTGCGAGGATTCGACAATGAGCAGTTCTTC. Protein sequence: CASSSLAGVRGFDNEQFF. The full variable domain, in which reference TRBV7-3 and TRBJ2-1 provide the parts outside the CDR3, is GAGVSQTPSNKVTEKGKYVELRCDPISGHTALYWYRQSLGQGPEFLIYFQGTGAADDSGLPNDRFFAVRPEGSVSTLKIQRTERGDSAVYLCASSSLAGVRGFDNEQFFGPGTRLTVL.

This chain links TRBV6-5 with TRBJ2-5; TRBD1 is a possible D gene (7 bases). The germline V and J ends were trimmed by 7 bases and 4 bases, with 13 bases remaining between them. CDR3 length: 13 amino acids. Germline V CDR1 and CDR2: MNHEY, SVGAGI. The CDR3 DNA reads as TGTGCCAGCAACCCAGGGGGGACAGAGACCCAGTACTTC. It is translated as CASNPGGTETQYF.

The CDR3 reads CASSLAELATEAFF. The CDR3 region has the DNA TGTGCCAGCAGCTTAGCCGAGTTGGCCACTGAAGCTTTCTTT. This chain joins TRBV7-6 and TRBJ1-1; no firm D call. V lost 0 bases, J lost 4 bases, and 9 bases lay in between. Germline V gene data show CDR1 as SGHVS and CDR2 as FNYEAQ. This CDR3 has 14 residues.

J is TRBJ1-6 and V is TRBV11-2; D is uncertain. Trimming took 1 base from V and 8 from J, leaving 12 bases between them. Germline values: CDR1 SGHAT, CDR2 FQNNGV. The CDR3 has 15 residues. The CDR3 coding sequence is TGTGCCAGCAGCTTAGTCTTCCCAAAGGATTCACCCCTCCACTTT. Protein: CASSLVFPKDSPLHF.

This chain joins TRBV2 and TRBJ2-3, with 11 bases aligning to TRBD2. CDR1 and CDR2 from the germline V gene are SNHLY and FYNNEI. This CDR3 has 16 residues. The junction had 9 bases not matched to a gene; V was cut back by 6 bases and J by 4 bases. The CDR3 here is CASSFPIAGGADTQYF. The CDR3 DNA is TGTGCCAGCAGCTTTCCTATAGCGGGGGGGGCAGATACGCAGTATTTT.

The V and J genes are TRBV28 and TRBJ2-5; D ambiguous. The V gene's germline CDR1 is MDHEN and CDR2 SYDVKM. This CDR3 contains 14 residues. The ends were cut back, 1 base at V and 1 base at J, with 7 bases in the middle. The CDR3: CASSLSLAQETQYF. DNA of the CDR3: TGTGCCAGCAGTTTATCCCTCGCCCAAGAGACCCAGTACTTC.

The rearrangement uses TRBV6-2 or TRBV6-3 and TRBJ1-4; D call uncertain. The CDR3 length is 14 residues. Germline V lookup: CDR1 MNHEY, CDR2 SVGEGT. V was clipped by 4 bases and J by 2 bases, with 8 bases between them. The chain's CDR3 is CASSFGGTNEKLFF. The CDR3 nucleotides are TGTGCCAGCAGTTTCGGCGGGACTAATGAAAAACTGTTTTTT.

The V gene is TRBV27, the J gene TRBJ2-3; 8 bases match TRBD2. The CDR3 totals 14 residues. CDR1 is MNHEY and CDR2 is SMNVEV in the germline V gene (reference sequence). V was clipped by 3 bases and J by 6 bases; unmatched bases: 5. DNA for the CDR3: TGTGCCAGCAGTTTCTTCGGGGGGGCGGATACGCAGTATTTT. Translated: CASSFFGGADTQYF.

The chain links TRBV6-5 to TRBJ2-1; possibly TRBD2 for D (5 bases). CDR3 length: 13 residues. In germline, CDR1 is MNHEY, CDR2 SVGAGI. Deletions cut 8 bases from V and 2 bases from J, with 10 bases between. The CDR3 sequence is CASERVPYNEQFF. CDR3 in DNA: TGTGCCAGCGAGAGGGTGCCCTACAATGAGCAGTTCTTC.

The gene calls are TRBV28 and TRBJ2-1; the D gene is possibly TRBD2 (5 bases). Germline lookup yields CDR1 MDHEN and CDR2 SYDVKM. The germline V and J ends were trimmed by 10 bases and 8 bases, with 18 bases remaining between them. The CDR3 is 13 amino acids. The CDR3 DNA reads TGTGCCAACCGCCCGGGATACAGCGATGAGCAGTTCTTC. Its translation: CANRPGYSDEQFF.

This clone has only a few counts. The V gene is TRBV5-1, the J gene TRBJ1-6; the D is unclear. The V end lost 4 bases, the J end lost 2 bases, and 13 bases lay between the germline ends. This CDR3 has 16 residues. Germline CDR1 is SGHRS and CDR2 is YFSETQ. The CDR3 DNA reads as TGCGCCAGCAGCATCACATACAGACCCTATAATTCACCCCTCCACTTT. This codes for CASSITYRPYNSPLHF.

The chain uses TRBV9 and TRBJ1-2; a weak D match, TRBD1 (6 bases). CDR1 is SGDLS and CDR2 is YYNGEE in the germline V gene. Trimming took 4 bases from V and 5 from J, leaving 36 bases between them. The CDR3 has 21 residues. The CDR3, as DNA: TGTGCCAGCAGCATGACTAGGGACCGGCTGGTTGGGCAGCCCCAGGGGTATGGCTACACCTTC. The encoded protein is CASSMTRDRLVGQPQGYGYTF. Combining the CDR3 with reference TRBV9 and TRBJ1-2 gives the whole variable domain DSGVTQTPKHLITATGQRVTLRCSPRSGDLSVYWYQQSLDQGLQFLIQYYNGEERAKGNILERFSAQQFPDLHSELNLSSLELGDSALYFCASSMTRDRLVGQPQGYGYTFGSGTRLTVV.

V and J are TRBV13 and TRBJ2-2; D is perhaps TRBD2 (5 bases). This CDR3 has 16 residues. In germline, CDR1 is PRHDT, CDR2 FYEKMQ (reference sequence). V was trimmed by 3 bases and J by 6 bases, leaving 17 bases between them. In DNA, the CDR3 is TGTGCCAGCAGCTTCGTGGTCAGCGTGGGAGCCGGGGAGCTGTTTTTT. Protein product: CASSFVVSVGAGELFF. Full variable domain (rest looked up from reference TRBV13 and TRBJ2-2): AAGVIQSPRHLIKEKRETATLKCYPIPRHDTVYWYQQGPGQDPQFLISFYEKMQSDKGSIPDRFSAQQFSDYHSELNMSSLELGDSALYFCASSFVVSVGAGELFFGEGSRLTVL.

The rearrangement links TRBV30 to TRBJ2-3, with D possibly being TRBD1 or TRBD2 (5 bases each). The germline V gene encodes CDR1 GTSNPN and CDR2 SVGIG (reference sequence). V was trimmed by 4 bases and J by 1 base, leaving 9 bases between them. This CDR3 spans 13 amino acids. CDR3 in DNA: TGTGCCTGGAATTCGGGGCGCACAGATACGCAGTATTTT. It encodes CAWNSGRTDTQYF.

This chain connects TRBV20-1 to TRBJ2-7; TRBD1 matches 9 bases. The V gene's germline CDR1 is DFQATT and CDR2 SNEGSKA (reference sequence). With 3 bases clipped from V and 2 bases from J, the junction kept 17 bases outside the gene matches. CDR3 length equals 18 residues. The CDR3 sequence is CSASSGTGLTPSTYEQYF. CDR3 sequence (DNA): TGCAGTGCTAGTTCCGGGACAGGGCTCACCCCGAGCACCTACGAGCAGTACTTC.

The V and J genes are TRBV15 and TRBJ1-2, with D possibly matching TRBD1 (6 bases). This CDR3 is built from 15 residues. Trimming left V 0 bases short and J 3 bases short, with 11 bases between. Germline V gene sequence: CDR1 LNHNV, CDR2 YYDKDF (reference sequence). CDR3 residues: CATSRDNRGDYGYTF. The CDR3 region has the DNA TGTGCCACCAGCAGAGATAATAGGGGGGACTATGGCTACACCTTC.

This chain links TRBV3-1 (or the pseudogene TRBV3-2) with TRBJ2-1; D is ambiguous. CDR3 length equals 13 residues. Looked up from germline, CDR1 is LGHDT and CDR2 is YNNKEL (reference sequence). Trimming cost V 4 bases and J 5 bases, with 9 bases left between them. The CDR3 is CASSLGPDNEQFF. CDR3 nucleotides: TGTGCCAGCAGCCTCGGGCCCGACAATGAGCAGTTCTTC.

This rearrangement joins TRBV7-2 to TRBJ1-6; unclear D gene. This CDR3 is 13 amino acids long. The germline gives CDR1 SGHTA, CDR2 FQGNSA. Trimming removed 5 bases from V and 6 bases from J, with 8 bases in between. CDR3 sequence: CASSGPFNSPLHF. In nucleotides, the CDR3 is TGTGCCAGCAGCGGGCCGTTTAATTCACCCCTCCACTTT.

The chain combines TRBV29-1 with TRBJ1-3, with a weak D call TRBD1 (5 bases). This CDR3 has 12 residues. V was pared by 4 bases and J by 3 bases, with 7 bases between. Germline V CDR1 and CDR2: SQVTM, ANQGSEA. CDR3 DNA: TGCAGCGTTGTGGGGGTTGGAAACACCATATATTTT. This encodes CSVVGVGNTIYF.

The rearrangement joins TRBV7-3 to TRBJ2-2; 10 bases are a match to TRBD1. V shed 7 bases and J 6 bases; nucleotides not matched to a gene: 8. The CDR3 covers 15 residues. In germline, CDR1 is SGHTA, CDR2 FQGTGA. CDR3 protein: CASKGGQGWSGELFF. The CDR3 DNA follows: TGTGCCAGCAAGGGGGGACAGGGGTGGTCCGGGGAGCTGTTTTTT.

V gene TRBV20-1 combines with J gene TRBJ1-5, with unresolved D. The CDR3 totals 13 residues. Germline V gives CDR1 DFQATT, CDR2 SNEGSKA (reference sequence). V was clipped by 3 bases and J by 5 bases, with 11 bases between them. CDR3 nucleotides: TGCAGTGCTAGTGAGGGCGTCTATCAGCCCCAGCATTTT. Amino acids: CSASEGVYQPQHF.

The chain uses TRBV9 and TRBJ1-1; D remains unclear. Trimming stripped 4 bases from V and 1 base from J, with 20 bases between. The length of the CDR3 is 17 residues. The germline V gene encodes CDR1 SGDLS and CDR2 YYNGEE. The CDR3 protein is CASSSPYRVEGNTEAFF. The CDR3 nucleotides read TGTGCCAGCAGCTCACCCTATCGGGTGGAGGGGAACACTGAAGCTTTCTTT.

The V and J genes are TRBV4-2 and TRBJ2-1, with D hard to call. This CDR3 region has 15 residues. Germline V CDR1 and CDR2: LGHNA, YNFKEQ. Trimming took 0 bases from V and 0 from J, leaving 6 bases between them. CDR3 sequence: CASSQDLSSYNEQFF. CDR3 sequence (DNA): TGTGCCAGCAGCCAAGACCTAAGCTCCTACAATGAGCAGTTCTTC.

The V gene is TRBV12-3 or TRBV12-4, the J gene TRBJ2-7; D unclear. V lost 5 bases and J 6 bases, leaving 14 bases between the germline ends. The CDR3 runs 13 residues. CDR3: CASSAAPVGEQYF. In DNA, the CDR3 is TGTGCCAGCAGTGCCGCCCCAGTAGGCGAGCAGTACTTC.

The V gene is TRBV28, the J gene TRBJ1-4; no clear D. V dropped 5 bases and J dropped 5 bases, with 12 bases sitting between them. Per the germline V gene, CDR1 is MDHEN and CDR2 is SYDVKM. This CDR3 contains 14 residues. DNA of the CDR3: TGTGCCAGCAGTCCAACGGACTCGAATGAAAAACTGTTTTTT. Amino acid sequence: CASSPTDSNEKLFF.

V is TRBV25-1 and J is TRBJ2-3, with D unresolved. CDR1 and CDR2 from the germline V gene are MGHDK and SYGVNS. The length of the CDR3 is 10 residues. Trimming pared 4 bases from V and 6 bases from J, leaving 2 bases between. CDR3 nucleotide sequence: TGTGCCAGCAGTGGGGATACGCAGTATTTT. It translates to CASSGDTQYF.